These T cell receptor beta chains were read from a single sample in a study of long-term antiretroviral therapy in people with HIV. Clones were read by immunoSEQ multiplex PCR, and TCRdb kept only the in-frame ones, dropping some. The table has about 18,000 clones, over 75% seen once; the top ten hold more than 7.5%. This specimen was unsorted PBMCs, taken 4.2 years after starting antiretroviral therapy. The receptors come from a man aged 45-60 years with HIV. CDR3s include the opening cysteine and the closing phenylalanine or tryptophan. Each record gives: clone size, D gene, J gene, V gene, CDR3 DNA, CDR3 protein. D genes are given only for firm matches. Where a row states a size, it is once, few, many or the class of an expanded clone; other rows omit it.

NA | TRBD1 | TRBJ2-1 | TRBV7-8 | TGTGCCAGCAGCTTAGCCGCCAGGGGGAGCGGTAATGAGCAGTTCTTC | CASSLAARGSGNEQFF
NA | NA | TRBJ1-3 | TRBV15 | TGTGCCACCAGCAGAGATCAAGGGCCGCTGGCCATATATTTT | CATSRDQGPLAIYF
few | NA | TRBJ1-4 | TRBV28 | TGTGCCAGCAGCTTGGCCCGGGGGCAGACAGCCACTAATGAAAAACTGTTTTTT | CASSLARGQTATNEKLFF
NA | TRBD1 | TRBJ1-1 | TRBV10-3 | TGTGCCATCAGGGGACAGGGGAAGAACACTGAAGCTTTCTTT | CAIRGQGKNTEAFF
once | TRBD1 | TRBJ1-2 | TRBV5-5 | TGTGCCAGCAGCTTGGCCCTGACAGGGTACTATGGCTACACCTTC | CASSLALTGYYGYTF
NA | TRBD1 | TRBJ2-4 | TRBV2 | TGTGCCAGCAGTCAAGACAGGGTGTCCAAAAACATTCAGTACTTC | CASSQDRVSKNIQYF
once | TRBD1 | TRBJ2-7 | TRBV5-1 | TGCGCCAGCAGCGCCGGACAGGGAAGCTCCTACGAGCAGTACTTC | CASSAGQGSSYEQYF
NA | NA | TRBJ1-2 | TRBV7-8 | TGTGCCAGCAGCTCCACAGGGTATTCTAACTATGGCTACACCTTC | CASSSTGYSNYGYTF
NA | NA | TRBJ1-2 | TRBV5-4 | TGTGCCAGCAGTCCGGGGGAGAGAGCTAACTATGGCTACACCTTC | CASSPGERANYGYTF
NA | NA | TRBJ2-3 | TRBV27 | TGTGCCAGCAGTTTGGCAGTCACAGATACGCAGTATTTT | CASSLAVTDTQYF
NA | TRBD1 | TRBJ1-5 | TRBV19 | TGTGCCAGTAGCCCCGGGACAGGGTCGTATCAGCCCCAGCATTTT | CASSPGTGSYQPQHF